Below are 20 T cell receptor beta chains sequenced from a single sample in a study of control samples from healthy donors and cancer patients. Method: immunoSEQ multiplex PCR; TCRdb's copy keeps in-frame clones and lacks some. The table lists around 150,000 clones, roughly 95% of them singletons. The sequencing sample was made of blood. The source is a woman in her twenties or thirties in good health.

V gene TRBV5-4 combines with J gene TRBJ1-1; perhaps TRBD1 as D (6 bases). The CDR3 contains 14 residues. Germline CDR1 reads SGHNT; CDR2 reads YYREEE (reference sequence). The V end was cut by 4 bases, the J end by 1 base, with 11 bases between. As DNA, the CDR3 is TGTGCCAGCAGCCCGCGGGACAAGAACACTGAAGCTTTCTTT. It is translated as CASSPRDKNTEAFF. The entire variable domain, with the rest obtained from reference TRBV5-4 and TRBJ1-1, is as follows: ETGVTQSPTHLIKTRGQQVTLRCSSQSGHNTVSWYQQALGQGPQFIFQYYREEENGRGNFPPRFSGLQFPNYSSELNVNALELDDSALYLCASSPRDKNTEAFFGQGTRLTVV.

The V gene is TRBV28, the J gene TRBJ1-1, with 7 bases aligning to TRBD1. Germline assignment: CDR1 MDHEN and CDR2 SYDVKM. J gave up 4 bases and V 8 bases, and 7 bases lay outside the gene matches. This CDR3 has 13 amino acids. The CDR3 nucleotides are TGTGCCAGCCTGACAGGGTCGGGCACTGAAGCTTTCTTT. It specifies CASLTGSGTEAFF.

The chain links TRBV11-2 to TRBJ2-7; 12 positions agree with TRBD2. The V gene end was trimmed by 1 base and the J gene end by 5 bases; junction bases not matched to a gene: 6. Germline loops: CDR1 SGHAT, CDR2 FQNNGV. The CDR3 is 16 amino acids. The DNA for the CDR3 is TGTGCCAGCAGCTTAGGGACTAGCGGGATTCGGGACGAGCAGTACTTC. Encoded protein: CASSLGTSGIRDEQYF.

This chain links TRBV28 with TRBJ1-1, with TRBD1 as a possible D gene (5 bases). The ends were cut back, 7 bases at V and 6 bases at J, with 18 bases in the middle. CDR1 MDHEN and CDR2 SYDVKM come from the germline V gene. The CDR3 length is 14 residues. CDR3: CASKTGGLEPEAFF. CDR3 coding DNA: TGTGCCAGCAAGACGGGGGGTCTAGAACCTGAAGCTTTCTTT.

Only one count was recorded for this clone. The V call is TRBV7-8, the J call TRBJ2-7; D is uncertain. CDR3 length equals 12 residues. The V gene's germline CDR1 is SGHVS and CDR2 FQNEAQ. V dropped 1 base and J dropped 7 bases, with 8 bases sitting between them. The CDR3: CASSLVRVEQYF. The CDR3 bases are TGTGCCAGCAGCTTAGTTCGTGTTGAGCAGTACTTC.

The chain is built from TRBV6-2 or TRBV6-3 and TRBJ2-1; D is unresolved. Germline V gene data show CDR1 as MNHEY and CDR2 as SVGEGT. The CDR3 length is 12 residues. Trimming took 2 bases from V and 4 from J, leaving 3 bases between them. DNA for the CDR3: TGTGCCAGCAGTTACCCGTACAATGAGCAGTTCTTC. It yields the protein CASSYPYNEQFF.

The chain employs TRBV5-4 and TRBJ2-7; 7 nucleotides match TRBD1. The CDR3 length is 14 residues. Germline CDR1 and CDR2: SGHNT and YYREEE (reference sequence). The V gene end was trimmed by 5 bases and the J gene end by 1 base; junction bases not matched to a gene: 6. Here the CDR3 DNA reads TGTGCCAGCAGGCGAGGGGGACAGTCCTACGAGCAGTACTTC. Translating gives CASRRGGQSYEQYF.

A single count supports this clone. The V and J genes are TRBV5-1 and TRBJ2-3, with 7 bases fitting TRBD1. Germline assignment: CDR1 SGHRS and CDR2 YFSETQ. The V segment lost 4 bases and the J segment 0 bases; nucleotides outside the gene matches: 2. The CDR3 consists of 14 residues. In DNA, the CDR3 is TGCGCCAGCAGCGAGGGGGCTAGCACAGATACGCAGTATTTT. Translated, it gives CASSEGASTDTQYF.

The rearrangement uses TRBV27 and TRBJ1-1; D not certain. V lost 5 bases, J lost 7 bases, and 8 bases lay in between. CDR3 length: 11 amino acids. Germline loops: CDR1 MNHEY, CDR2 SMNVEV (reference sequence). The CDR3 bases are TGTGCCAGCAGTGGCCCGGGTGAAGCTTTCTTT. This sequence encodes CASSGPGEAFF.

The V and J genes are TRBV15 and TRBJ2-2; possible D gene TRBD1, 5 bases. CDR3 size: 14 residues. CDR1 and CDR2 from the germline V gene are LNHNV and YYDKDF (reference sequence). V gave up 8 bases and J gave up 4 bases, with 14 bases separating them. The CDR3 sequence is CATSGHAGTGELFF. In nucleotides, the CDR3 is TGTGCCACCTCCGGACATGCAGGCACCGGGGAGCTGTTTTTT.

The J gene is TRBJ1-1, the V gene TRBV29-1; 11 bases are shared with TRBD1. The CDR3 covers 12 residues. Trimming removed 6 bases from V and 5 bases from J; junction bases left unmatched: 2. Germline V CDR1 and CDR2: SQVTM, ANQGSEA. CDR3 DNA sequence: TGCAGCGTGGACAGGGGGCGGACTGAAGCTTTCTTT. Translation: CSVDRGRTEAFF.

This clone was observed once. The CDR3 DNA reads TGCGCCAGCAGCCCTGGGGGGGGCTACGAGCAGTACTTC. Its translation: CASSPGGGYEQYF. This chain connects TRBV5-1 to TRBJ2-7; TRBD2 matches 7 bases. The V segment lost 4 bases and the J segment 3 bases; nucleotides outside the gene matches: 4. The CDR3 contains 13 residues. Germline loops: CDR1 SGHRS, CDR2 YFSETQ.

CDR3 loop: CASSSRDRHYNEQFF. The CDR3, as DNA: TGTGCCAGTAGTAGCCGGGACAGACACTACAATGAGCAGTTCTTC. This sequence joins TRBV19 and TRBJ2-1; TRBD1 agrees at 7 bases. The ends lost 4 bases at V and 3 bases at J; junction bases unmatched: 6. The CDR3 is 15 residues long. In germline, CDR1 is LNHDA, CDR2 SQIVND (reference sequence).

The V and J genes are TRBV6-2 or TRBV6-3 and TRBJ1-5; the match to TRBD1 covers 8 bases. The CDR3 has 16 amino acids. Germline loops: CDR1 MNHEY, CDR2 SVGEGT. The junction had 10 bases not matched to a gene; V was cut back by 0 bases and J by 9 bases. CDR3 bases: TGTGCCAGCAGTTACTCGCAGGGGGCAATACCGCCGCCCCAGCATTTT. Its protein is CASSYSQGAIPPPQHF.

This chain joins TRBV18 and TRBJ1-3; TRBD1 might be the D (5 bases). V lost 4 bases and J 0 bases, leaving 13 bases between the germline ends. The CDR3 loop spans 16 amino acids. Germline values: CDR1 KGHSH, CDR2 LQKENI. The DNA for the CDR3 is TGTGCCAGCTCACACAAGACAGACATCTCTGGAAACACCATATATTTT. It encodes CASSHKTDISGNTIYF.

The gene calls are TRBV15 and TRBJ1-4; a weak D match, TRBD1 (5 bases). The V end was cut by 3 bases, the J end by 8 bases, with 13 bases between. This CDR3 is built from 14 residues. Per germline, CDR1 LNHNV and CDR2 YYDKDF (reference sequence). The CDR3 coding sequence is TGTGCCACCAGCAGCGCAGGGAAGGTAGAAAAACTGTTTTTT. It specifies CATSSAGKVEKLFF. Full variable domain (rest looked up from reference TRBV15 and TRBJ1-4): DAMVIQNPRYQVTQFGKPVTLSCSQTLNHNVMYWYQQKSSQAPKLLFHYYDKDFNNEADTPDNFQSRRPNTSFCFLDIRSPGLGDTAMYLCATSSAGKVEKLFFGSGTQLSVL.

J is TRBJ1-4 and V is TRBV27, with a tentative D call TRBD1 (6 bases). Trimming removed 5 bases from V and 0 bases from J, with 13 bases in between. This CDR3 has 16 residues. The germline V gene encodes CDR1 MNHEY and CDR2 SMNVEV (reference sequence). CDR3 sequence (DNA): TGTGCCAGCAGTCTATTCTACAGGGCAACTAATGAAAAACTGTTTTTT. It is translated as CASSLFYRATNEKLFF.

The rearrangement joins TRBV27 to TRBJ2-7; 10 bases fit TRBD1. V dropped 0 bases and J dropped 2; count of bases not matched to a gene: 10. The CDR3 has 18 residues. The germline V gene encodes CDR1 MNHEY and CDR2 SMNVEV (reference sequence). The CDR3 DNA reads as TGTGCCAGCAGTTTATCAGGGGGGGGACAGGGGCCTACCTACGAGCAGTACTTC. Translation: CASSLSGGGQGPTYEQYF.

The CDR3 reads CASSPRVGTGTYNEQFF. The CDR3 DNA is TGTGCCAGCAGCCCAAGGGTCGGGACAGGGACCTACAATGAGCAGTTCTTC. This chain links TRBV11-2 with TRBJ2-1, with 9 nucleotides matching TRBD1. This CDR3 has 17 amino acids. Germline V gene lookup returns CDR1 SGHAT and CDR2 FQNNGV. Unmatched junction bases numbered 10, after V lost 5 bases and J lost 2 bases.

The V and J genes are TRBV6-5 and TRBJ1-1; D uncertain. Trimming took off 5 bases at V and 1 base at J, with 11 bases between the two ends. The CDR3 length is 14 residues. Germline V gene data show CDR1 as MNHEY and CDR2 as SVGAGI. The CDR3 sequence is CASSLHLGNTEAFF. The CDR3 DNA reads TGTGCCAGCAGTCTTCATTTAGGGAACACTGAAGCTTTCTTT.